The 32 T cell receptor beta chains below were found in one sample sequenced in a study of cytomegalovirus exposure and HLA in healthy donors (dated by TCRdb to about 2017). Libraries were constructed by the immunoSEQ multiplex PCR assay. For the multiplex PCR, a mixture combining 60 forward primers for TCR Vbeta segments and 13 reverse primers for TCR Jbeta segments was used. TCRdb obtained this table from immuneACCESS and retained in-frame rearrangements with V and J assigned. These tables miss some clones; where compared with another copy, unresolved V genes account for less than half of the shortfall, and the remainder is unexplained. The sample yields about 140,000 clones; around 82% were counted once. Together, the top ten hold roughly 3.1% of the sample. Sequenced: PBMCs. Receptor source: a man between 18 and 35 years old in good health and CMV-seropositive.

J is TRBJ2-7 and V is TRBV10-3, with 8 bases identical to TRBD2. There are 14 residues in the CDR3. The V gene end was trimmed by 2 bases and the J gene end by 2 bases; junction bases not matched to a gene: 2. Germline lookup yields CDR1 ENHRY and CDR2 SYGVKD. The CDR3: CAISETSGPYEQYF. DNA for the CDR3: TGTGCCATCAGTGAGACTAGCGGACCCTACGAGCAGTACTTC.

CDR3 in DNA: TGTGCCAGCAGCTTAGTAGCAGGACAGGGGACTGAAAAACTGTTTTTT. Translated: CASSLVAGQGTEKLFF. This rearrangement joins TRBV7-2 to TRBJ1-4, with 9 nucleotides matching TRBD1. In germline, CDR1 is SGHTA, CDR2 FQGNSA. This CDR3 comprises 16 residues. The V gene end was trimmed by 1 base and the J gene end by 7 bases; junction bases not matched to a gene: 7.

This rearrangement joins TRBV5-1 to TRBJ2-7; TRBD2 matches at 10 bases. The CDR3 loop spans 16 amino acids. From germline, CDR1 is SGHRS and CDR2 YFSETQ. V lost 4 bases, J lost 2 bases, and 9 bases stayed unmatched. The CDR3 DNA is TGCGCCAGCAGCCTGAGGACTAGCGGAGGCACCTACGAGCAGTACTTC. It is translated as CASSLRTSGGTYEQYF.

The chain uses TRBV5-1 and TRBJ1-2; TRBD1 matches 9 bases. Germline V gives CDR1 SGHRS, CDR2 YFSETQ. The CDR3 length is 13 residues. After removal of 0 bases from V and 7 bases from J, the junction contained 1 base not matched to a gene. CDR3 residues: CASSLETGGGYTF. CDR3 bases: TGCGCCAGCAGCTTGGAGACAGGGGGTGGCTACACCTTC.

This clone was seen just once. The chain recombines TRBV5-4 with TRBJ1-1, with D tentatively TRBD1 (6 bases). Germline loops: CDR1 SGHNT, CDR2 YYREEE (reference sequence). Trimming stripped 2 bases from V and 7 bases from J, with 12 bases between. There are 13 residues in the CDR3. CDR3 amino acids: CASSFSGQLEAFF. The CDR3 DNA is TGTGCCAGCAGCTTCTCTGGACAGCTTGAAGCTTTCTTT.

The J gene is TRBJ1-5, the V gene TRBV27; 11 bases agree with TRBD1. The CDR3 is made up of 14 amino acids. CDR1 is MNHEY and CDR2 is SMNVEV in the germline V gene (reference sequence). The trim removed 5 bases at V and 11 bases at J, leaving 8 bases unmatched. CDR3 nucleotides: TGTGCCAGCAGTCCTGGGACAGGGGGGAAGGCCCAGCATTTT. This gives the protein CASSPGTGGKAQHF.

The CDR3 region has the DNA TGTGCCAGCTCACCACCCGGACGGGGGGAGGAAGCTTTCTTT. Its translation is CASSPPGRGEEAFF. V usage is TRBV18 and J usage is TRBJ1-1; D possibly corresponds to TRBD1 (5 bases). Germline values: CDR1 KGHSH, CDR2 LQKENI. V shed 0 bases and J shed 8 bases, with 13 bases lying between them. The CDR3 sequence is 14 residues long.

The chain carries TRBV5-4 and TRBJ2-7, with no clear D. CDR1 is SGHNT, CDR2 YYREEE, per germline (reference sequence). V lost 1 base and J 0 bases, leaving 8 bases between the germline ends. The CDR3 is 14 residues long. As DNA, the CDR3 is TGTGCCAGCAGCTTGCGAGAGAGCTCCTACGAGCAGTACTTC. This sequence encodes CASSLRESSYEQYF.

The rearrangement joins TRBV27 to TRBJ2-7; tentative D call: TRBD2 (6 bases). In germline, CDR1 is MNHEY, CDR2 SMNVEV (reference sequence). The CDR3 runs to 16 residues. V was cut by 1 base and J by 7 bases, with 20 bases left in between. CDR3 coding DNA: TGTGCCAGCAGTTTATGGGGAGGAGGTGATGCTTTAGAGCAGTACTTC. Amino acid sequence: CASSLWGGGDALEQYF.

The CDR3 sequence is CASSLPQGAEETQYF. CDR3 in DNA: TGTGCCAGCAGCTTGCCCCAGGGGGCCGAAGAGACCCAGTACTTC. The J gene is TRBJ2-5, the V gene TRBV5-4, with 8 bases that match TRBD1. J was trimmed by 3 bases and V by 1 base; bases with no gene match: 5. Germline V gives CDR1 SGHNT, CDR2 YYREEE (reference sequence). This CDR3 is built from 15 residues.

This chain uses TRBV2 with TRBJ1-5; TRBD1 matches 8 bases. CDR1 is SNHLY and CDR2 is FYNNEI in the germline V gene. The CDR3 runs 18 residues. J was trimmed by 0 bases and V by 6 bases; bases with no gene match: 13. Here the CDR3 DNA reads TGTGCCAGCAGGCCTAACCAGGGGGCGCAGAATAGCAATCAGCCCCAGCATTTT. Its protein product is CASRPNQGAQNSNQPQHF.

The chain combines TRBV28 with TRBJ2-2; 7 nucleotides line up with TRBD1. The CDR3 covers 15 residues. Germline-derived CDR1 and CDR2 are MDHEN and SYDVKM. V gave up 7 bases and J gave up 6 bases; unmatched junction bases: 11. The CDR3 region is CASTHRTGLSGELFF. The CDR3 DNA reads as TGTGCCAGCACCCATAGGACAGGTCTGTCCGGGGAGCTGTTTTTT.

The rearrangement uses TRBV7-2 and TRBJ2-1; 9 bases are shared with TRBD2. CDR1 and CDR2 (germline): SGHTA, FQGNSA. The V gene end was trimmed by 1 base and the J gene end by 8 bases; junction bases not matched to a gene: 12. The CDR3 is 17 residues long. The CDR3 region has the DNA TGTGCCAGCAGCTTAGGTGGGCCTAGCGGGATGGGTCATGAGCAGTTCTTC. It is translated as CASSLGGPSGMGHEQFF.

This clone appeared a single time. The rearrangement links TRBV28 to TRBJ2-7; 8 bases match TRBD1. The CDR3 length is 16 residues. Germline CDR1 and CDR2: MDHEN and SYDVKM. After removal of 7 bases from V and 2 bases from J, the junction contained 13 bases not matched to a gene. CDR3 sequence (DNA): TGTGCCAGCACTAGTCAGGGGGCGGCCGGTACCTACGAGCAGTACTTC. Translating gives CASTSQGAAGTYEQYF.

V usage is TRBV30 and J usage is TRBJ2-3; D not certain. V shed 0 bases and J shed 2 bases, with 3 bases lying between them. Germline V CDR1 and CDR2: GTSNPN, SVGIG (reference sequence). The CDR3 sequence is 12 residues long. The CDR3, as DNA: TGTGCCTGGAGTGTACTCACAGATACGCAGTATTTT. Encoded protein: CAWSVLTDTQYF.

The V call is TRBV2, the J call TRBJ1-5; D is unresolved. CDR1 SNHLY and CDR2 FYNNEI come from the germline V gene. The CDR3 consists of 12 residues. The V end lost 3 bases, the J end lost 7 bases, and 7 bases lay between the germline ends. CDR3 sequence: CASSDRYQPQHF. DNA of the CDR3: TGTGCCAGCAGTGACAGGTACCAGCCCCAGCATTTT.

The table lists this clone with a few counts. The rearrangement joins TRBV5-8 to TRBJ1-2; D is perhaps TRBD1 (5 bases). Per the germline V gene, CDR1 is SGHTS and CDR2 is YDEGEE. Trimming left V 0 bases short and J 5 bases short, with 11 bases between. The length of the CDR3 is 14 residues. In DNA form, the CDR3 reads TGTGCCAGCAGCTTGGGGGGCCAGCCGTATGGCTACACCTTC. Protein sequence: CASSLGGQPYGYTF. Full variable domain (rest looked up from reference TRBV5-8 and TRBJ1-2): EAGVTQSPTHLIKTRGQQATLRCSPISGHTSVYWYQQALGLGLQFLLWYDEGEERNRGNFPPRFSGRQFPNYSSELNVNALELEDSALYLCASSLGGQPYGYTFGSGTRLTVV.

V usage is TRBV6-5 and J usage is TRBJ1-1, with D possibly TRBD1 on 5 matching bases. The length of the CDR3 is 13 residues. Between the trimmed V and J ends, which lost 6 bases and 4 bases, there was a span of 12 bases. Germline CDR1 is MNHEY and CDR2 is SVGAGI. The CDR3 DNA sequence: TGTGCCAGCAGGCGTTCGGGGGGCACTGAAGCTTTCTTT. This encodes CASRRSGGTEAFF.

This clone was seen only once. The genes are TRBV28 and TRBJ2-7; 7 positions match TRBD2. This CDR3 has 16 residues. V trimming: 5 bases; J trimming: 0 bases; junction bases outside the gene matches: 10. CDR1 MDHEN and CDR2 SYDVKM come from the germline V gene. The CDR3 DNA reads TGTGCCAGCAGTCCCCTCCGGGGGGATACCTCCTACGAGCAGTACTTC. Translation gives CASSPLRGDTSYEQYF.

CDR3 sequence reads: CSVETSGTLRQFF. In DNA form, the CDR3 reads TGCAGCGTTGAAACTAGCGGGACCCTTAGGCAGTTCTTC. This sequence joins TRBV29-1 and TRBJ2-1, with 10 nucleotides matching TRBD2. Germline-derived CDR1 and CDR2 are SQVTM and ANQGSEA. The CDR3 has 13 amino acids. Trimming removed 2 bases from V and 12 bases from J; junction bases left unmatched: 7.

The genes are TRBV27 and TRBJ1-1; D is possibly TRBD1 (6 bases). The germline V and J ends were trimmed by 5 bases and 6 bases, with 13 bases remaining between them. CDR3 length equals 13 residues. Looked up from germline, CDR1 is MNHEY and CDR2 is SMNVEV (reference sequence). CDR3 DNA: TGTGCCAGCAGTGTACAGGGAGGGCCTGAAGCTTTCTTT. It yields the protein CASSVQGGPEAFF.

The genes are TRBV5-1 and TRBJ1-2; 7 positions match TRBD1. V lost 4 bases, J lost 4 bases, and 7 bases stayed unmatched. Germline V gene data show CDR1 as SGHRS and CDR2 as YFSETQ. This CDR3 has 14 residues. This CDR3 reads CASSESTGTYGYTF. The CDR3 DNA is TGCGCCAGCAGCGAGTCGACAGGGACCTATGGCTACACCTTC. The variable domain in full, with the rest retrieved from reference TRBV5-1 and TRBJ1-2, is KAGVTQTPRYLIKTRGQQVTLSCSPISGHRSVSWYQQTPGQGLQFLFEYFSETQRNKGNFPGRFSGRQFSNSRSEMNVSTLELGDSALYLCASSESTGTYGYTFGSGTRLTVV.

This sequence joins TRBV4-1 and TRBJ1-1; 8 nucleotides align to TRBD1. The V gene end was trimmed by 5 bases and the J gene end by 2 bases; junction bases not matched to a gene: 7. The CDR3 has 15 residues. Germline assignment: CDR1 MGHRA and CDR2 YSYEKL. The CDR3 nucleotides are TGCGCCAGCAGCAGGAAGACAGGGGCAAACACTGAAGCTTTCTTT. Translation gives CASSRKTGANTEAFF.

Here the CDR3 DNA reads TGCGCCAGCAGCCCAACCCCCCAAGGGGGCGACCCTGAAGCTTTCTTT. As protein: CASSPTPQGGDPEAFF. The chain couples TRBV5-1 to TRBJ1-1, with 7 bases aligning to TRBD1. The CDR3 has 16 amino acids. V shed 4 bases and J 6 bases; nucleotides not matched to a gene: 15. Germline CDR1 is SGHRS and CDR2 is YFSETQ.

The chain uses TRBV2 and TRBJ2-2; D gene uncertain. Germline V gene lookup returns CDR1 SNHLY and CDR2 FYNNEI. CDR3 length equals 13 residues. V lost 8 bases, J lost 7 bases, and 14 bases lay in between. CDR3 protein: CASGTGWYGELFF. In DNA form, the CDR3 reads TGTGCCAGCGGTACGGGTTGGTACGGGGAGCTGTTTTTT. The variable domain in full, with the rest retrieved from reference TRBV2 and TRBJ2-2, is EPEVTQTPSHQVTQMGQEVILRCVPISNHLYFYWYRQILGQKVEFLVSFYNNEISEKSEIFDDQFSVERPDGSNFTLKIRSTKLEDSAMYFCASGTGWYGELFFGEGSRLTVL.

This chain uses TRBV9 with TRBJ2-1; 9 positions match TRBD2. The length of the CDR3 is 18 residues. CDR1 is SGDLS and CDR2 is YYNGEE in the germline V gene. J gave up 4 bases and V 0 bases, and 11 bases lay outside the gene matches. The CDR3 reads CASSVDEWGAGGYNEQFF. CDR3 DNA sequence: TGTGCCAGCAGCGTAGATGAGTGGGGGGCGGGAGGGTACAATGAGCAGTTCTTC.

This chain uses TRBV28 with TRBJ1-2, with D perhaps matching TRBD1 (5 bases). The V gene lost 7 bases and the J gene lost 8 bases, with 17 bases spanning the gap. The germline CDR1 and CDR2 sequences are MDHEN and SYDVKM. The CDR3 has 13 residues. CDR3 protein: CASISKGREGYTF. The CDR3 nucleotides are TGTGCCAGCATTTCAAAGGGGCGCGAAGGCTACACCTTC.

This clone was detected a few times. The gene calls are TRBV5-4 and TRBJ2-5, with D possibly matching TRBD2 (6 bases). Germline loops: CDR1 SGHNT, CDR2 YYREEE (reference sequence). V lost 0 bases and J 5 bases, leaving 14 bases between the germline ends. This CDR3 is built from 15 residues. The DNA of the CDR3 is TGTGCCAGCAGCTTGGCTCCTAGCGCGGTGGAGACCCAGTACTTC. Amino acid sequence: CASSLAPSAVETQYF.

This clone turned up a few times. The chain carries TRBV2 and TRBJ1-1, with 8 bases identical to TRBD1. This CDR3 contains 15 residues. Germline V lookup: CDR1 SNHLY, CDR2 FYNNEI. V gave up 2 bases and J gave up 0 bases; unmatched junction bases: 2. The CDR3 loop reads CASSEWTGMNTEAFF. The CDR3 DNA reads as TGTGCCAGCAGTGAATGGACAGGGATGAACACTGAAGCTTTCTTT.

V and J are TRBV7-8 and TRBJ2-7, with TRBD2 identical over 9 bases. Germline assignment: CDR1 SGHVS and CDR2 FQNEAQ. Trimming at V came to 1 base and at J to 7 bases, leaving 8 bases not matched to a gene. There are 15 residues in the CDR3. The CDR3 reads CASSLVRSGGQEQYF. CDR3 sequence (DNA): TGTGCCAGCAGCTTAGTCCGCAGCGGGGGGCAGGAGCAGTACTTC.

This chain connects TRBV30 to TRBJ2-5; 7 bases align to TRBD2. The J call may be mistaken, given a closer DNA end match to TRBJ2-7. Germline lookup yields CDR1 GTSNPN and CDR2 SVGIG (reference sequence). This CDR3 contains 15 residues. CDR3 protein: CAWAPLPGLRHEQYF. The DNA of the CDR3 is TGTGCCTGGGCGCCTCTACCGGGACTAAGACACGAGCAGTACTTC.

This chain uses TRBV28 with TRBJ2-1, with 7 bases lining up with TRBD1. This CDR3 spans 15 amino acids. Germline V gives CDR1 MDHEN, CDR2 SYDVKM. Trimming removed 1 base from V and 4 bases from J; junction bases left unmatched: 4. The CDR3 region is CASSLLRGLYNEQFF. The CDR3 DNA reads TGTGCCAGCAGTTTATTAAGGGGGCTTTACAATGAGCAGTTCTTC.